This TCR beta chain was recovered during a study of chemoradiotherapy in HPV16-positive cancers (dated by TCRdb to the early 2020s). Background for the entire study: Functional T-cell assays on cells from a couple of HPV16-positive patients defined candidate HPV-specific T-cell clones and common TCR motifs. The study set out to ask whether T-cell immunity against the HPV oncoproteins E6 and E7 changes over the course of chemoradiotherapy and whether that immunity affects survival. Next, the candidate HPV-specific TCRs and motifs were followed in TCR repertoires from approximately 87 patients with HPV-related cancers. General conclusions and limits of the study: Only two HPV16-positive patients were used to derive the functional definition of HPV-specific T cells, and the survival association was reported for HPV16-positive patients. Expansion of candidate HPV-specific clones and E7-related TCR motifs was observed in the tumor microenvironment during treatment, whereas no such expansion was observed for non-HPV-specific T cells. In HPV16-positive patients, expansion of HPV-responsive T cells during chemoradiotherapy was associated with improved recurrence-free survival.

Repertoires were sampled repeatedly over the course of chemoradiotherapy so that clonal expansion in the tumor microenvironment could be followed. The germline V gene sets CDR1 to SQVTM and CDR2 to ANQGSEA. The V end loses 3 bases and the J end loses 5 bases, and a stretch of 13 bases separates them. Its CDR3 holds 13 amino acids, cysteine through phenylalanine. Kept here is only the CDR3 DNA, which spans 39 bases and is read in frame from base 1. Regarding this clone: It lacks a known antigen. One base away there is no much larger clone; base qualities are not given.

Libraries were made using the immunoSEQ multiplex PCR assay. In its TCRdb copy, this immuneACCESS table keeps in-frame sequences only and misses some clones. Where compared with another copy, unresolved V genes explain less than half of these, and the others have no known cause. The sample table records 35,000 to 45,000 clones; more than 75% of these occur just once. The leading ten clones occupy about 4.8% of the sample. This chain is built from TRBV29-1 and TRBJ1-1; TRBD1 could be the D gene, as 5 bases match. The sequencing used blood, collected from a patient who underwent chemoradiotherapy. The TCR comes from a human donor with HPV-associated anogenital cancer. The CDR3 loop reads CSVDKSGRTEAFF. The DNA reads TGCAGCGTTGATAAGTCAGGGCGGACTGAAGCTTTCTTT.